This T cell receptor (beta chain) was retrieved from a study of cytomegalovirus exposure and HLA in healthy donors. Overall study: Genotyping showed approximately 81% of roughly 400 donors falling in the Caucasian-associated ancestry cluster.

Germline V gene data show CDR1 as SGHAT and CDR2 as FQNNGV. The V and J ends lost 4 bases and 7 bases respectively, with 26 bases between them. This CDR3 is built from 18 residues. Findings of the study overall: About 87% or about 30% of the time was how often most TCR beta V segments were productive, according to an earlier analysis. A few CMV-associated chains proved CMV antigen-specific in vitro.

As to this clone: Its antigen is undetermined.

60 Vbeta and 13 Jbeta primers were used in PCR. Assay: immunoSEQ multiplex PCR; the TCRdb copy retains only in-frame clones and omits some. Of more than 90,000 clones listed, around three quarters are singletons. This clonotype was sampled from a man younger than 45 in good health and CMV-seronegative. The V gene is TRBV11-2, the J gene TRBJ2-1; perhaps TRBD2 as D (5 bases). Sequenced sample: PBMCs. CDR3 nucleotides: TGTGCCAGCAGCTCTCAAGACCCCGCGGACGGACTGGGGAATGAGCAGTTCTTC. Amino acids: CASSSQDPADGLGNEQFF.